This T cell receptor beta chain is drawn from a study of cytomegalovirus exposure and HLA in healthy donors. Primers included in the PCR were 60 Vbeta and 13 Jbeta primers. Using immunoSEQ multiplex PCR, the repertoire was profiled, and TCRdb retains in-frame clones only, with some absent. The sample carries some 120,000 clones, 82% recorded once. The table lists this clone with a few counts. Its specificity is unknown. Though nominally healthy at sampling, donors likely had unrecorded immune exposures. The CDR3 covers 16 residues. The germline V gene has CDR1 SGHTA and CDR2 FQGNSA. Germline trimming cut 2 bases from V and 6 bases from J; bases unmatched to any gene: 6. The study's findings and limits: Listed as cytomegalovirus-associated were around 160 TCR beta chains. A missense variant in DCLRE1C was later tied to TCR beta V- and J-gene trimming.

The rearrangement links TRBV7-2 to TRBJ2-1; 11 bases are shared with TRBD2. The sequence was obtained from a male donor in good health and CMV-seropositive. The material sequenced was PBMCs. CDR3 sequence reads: CASSLRLAGGSNEQFF. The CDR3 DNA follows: TGTGCCAGCAGCTTAAGGCTAGCGGGAGGTTCCAATGAGCAGTTCTTC.